Listed below are T cell receptor beta chains from one sample, sequenced in a study of T-cell memory formation after mild COVID-19. TCRdb re-called the 5' RACE reads through MiXCR, storing one row per CDR3 protein. The repertoire holds around 200,000 distinct CDR3 sequences, with around 30% as singletons. Sequencing was carried out using PBMCs or a T cell subset sorted from them (not recorded which). These receptors all come from an adult woman who had mild COVID-19 (a few samples of this study predate the infection). Cell type and time point are not known. Each CDR3 is given with its conserved first and last residue.

j_call cdr3_length v_call cdr3_aa
TRBJ1-1 12 TRBV28 CASSLQQAEAFF
TRBJ2-2 15 TRBV20-1 CSARDEGLLTGELFF
TRBJ2-7 15 TRBV12-3/TRBV12-4 CASSFPPGRPTEQYF
TRBJ2-1 14 TRBV2 CASRETGDGNEQFF
TRBJ1-1 16 TRBV6-6 CASSYSPGAYNTEAFF
TRBJ2-6 19 TRBV3-1 CASSPLWDRGLSGANVLTF
TRBJ1-1 14 TRBV27 CASSSLMGDGEAFF
TRBJ2-4 13 TRBV20-1 CSARINSGTFEYF
TRBJ2-1 15 TRBV7-2 CASSSSGEPYNEQFF
TRBJ2-1 14 TRBV9 CASSQRASYNEQFF
TRBJ1-4 15 TRBV5-1 CASSLLYATNEKLFF
TRBJ2-2 15 TRBV5-1 CASSRGQGASGELFF
TRBJ1-2 14 TRBV12-3/TRBV12-4 CASSLPISNYGYTF
TRBJ2-1 14 TRBV14 CASGLNTLGNEQFF
TRBJ2-5 14 TRBV9 CASSVNLVQETQYF
TRBJ1-1 16 TRBV4-1 CASVRRFGGVNTEAFF
TRBJ1-3 15 TRBV7-7 CASSSGRGFGNTIYF
TRBJ2-7 16 TRBV6-5 CASSRPDRGLGYEQYF
TRBJ1-1 16 TRBV6-1 CASSEGAGSFGTEAFF
TRBJ2-3 15 TRBV19 CAGERLAVSTDTQYF
TRBJ2-6 15 TRBV6-1 CASRQGSSGANVLTF
TRBJ2-3 16 TRBV20-1 CSARVPALVRTDTQYF
TRBJ2-3 14 TRBV24-1 CATSAVEGTDTQYF
TRBJ2-4 14 TRBV7-2 CASRPSAAKNIQYF
TRBJ2-7 15 TRBV3-1 CASSQGSASAYEQYF
TRBJ2-1 14 TRBV5-6 CASSTSGDYNEQFF
TRBJ1-1 14 TRBV7-2 CASSLVVQGQEAFF
TRBJ2-1 13 TRBV5-1 CASSLTGDNEQFF
TRBJ2-7 16 TRBV5-6 CASSAEPGQTYYEQYF
TRBJ2-3 16 TRBV12-3/TRBV12-4 CASSSSRRGHTDTQYF
TRBJ2-3 13 TRBV5-4 CASTLTGGDTQYF
TRBJ1-1 17 TRBV6-4 CASSDGQGVGMNTEAFF
TRBJ2-1 15 TRBV12-3/TRBV12-4 CASRSLTSGYNEQFF
TRBJ2-6 12 TRBV29-1 CSVEERDNVLTF
TRBJ2-5 17 TRBV6-1 CASSEATTLGQRKTQYF
TRBJ2-1 15 TRBV7-9 CASSSRLVRNNEQFF
TRBJ2-5 16 TRBV12-3/TRBV12-4 CASSLGRQGLQETQYF
TRBJ1-1 13 TRBV4-1 CASRREMNTEAFF
TRBJ2-3 14 TRBV3-1 CASSQRIQGDTQYF
TRBJ2-5 15 TRBV2 CASSDPRTGEETQYF
TRBJ2-7 17 TRBV5-6 CASSLNRANRWGYEQYF
TRBJ2-6 18 TRBV4-1 CASSQPQGGGSGANVLTF
TRBJ1-1 16 TRBV5-1 CASSPRTGAGFGEAFF
TRBJ2-3 15 TRBV2 CASSRDRSSTDTQYF
TRBJ2-6 15 TRBV4-3 CASSQTGTGANVLTF
TRBJ1-5 15 TRBV19 CASSISGYGNQPQHF
TRBJ1-6 14 TRBV30 CAWSEGAAVSPLHF
TRBJ2-7 15 TRBV4-1 CASSQGRDSIYEQYF
TRBJ2-7 15 TRBV18 CASSDGTGKSYEQYF
TRBJ2-1 12 TRBV12-3/TRBV12-4 CASSFFLLEQFF
TRBJ2-3 18 TRBV23-1 CASSQSNGGRRITDTQYF
TRBJ1-3 15 TRBV7-3 CASSLTPTSGNTIYF
TRBJ1-2 16 TRBV7-9 CASSPGTRGHYYGYTF
TRBJ2-3 16 TRBV30 CAWRAFGYLGTDTQYF